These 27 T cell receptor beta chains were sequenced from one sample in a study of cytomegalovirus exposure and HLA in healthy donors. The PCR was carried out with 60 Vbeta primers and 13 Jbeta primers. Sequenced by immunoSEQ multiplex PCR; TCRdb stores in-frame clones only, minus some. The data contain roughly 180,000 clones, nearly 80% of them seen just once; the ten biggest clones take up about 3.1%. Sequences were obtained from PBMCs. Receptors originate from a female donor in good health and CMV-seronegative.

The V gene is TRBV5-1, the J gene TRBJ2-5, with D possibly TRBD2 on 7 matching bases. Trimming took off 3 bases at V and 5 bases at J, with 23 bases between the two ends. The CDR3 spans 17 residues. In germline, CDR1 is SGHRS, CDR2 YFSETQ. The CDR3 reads CASSWGGGTGVVETQYF. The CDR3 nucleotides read TGCGCCAGCAGCTGGGGAGGGGGAACGGGAGTGGTGGAGACCCAGTACTTC.

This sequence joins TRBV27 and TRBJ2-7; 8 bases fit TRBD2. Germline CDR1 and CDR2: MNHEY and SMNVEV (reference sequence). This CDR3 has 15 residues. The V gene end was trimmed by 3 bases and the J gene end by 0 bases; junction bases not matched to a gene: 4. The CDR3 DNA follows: TGTGCCAGCAGTTTCACGAGCGGGAGCTCCTACGAGCAGTACTTC. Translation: CASSFTSGSSYEQYF.

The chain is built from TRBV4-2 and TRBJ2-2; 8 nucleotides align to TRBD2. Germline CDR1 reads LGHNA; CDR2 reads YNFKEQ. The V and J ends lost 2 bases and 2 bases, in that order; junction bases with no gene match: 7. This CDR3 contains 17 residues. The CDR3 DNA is TGTGCCAGCAGCCAAACCAGTCGGGGGGGAAACACCGGGGAGCTGTTTTTT. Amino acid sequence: CASSQTSRGGNTGELFF.

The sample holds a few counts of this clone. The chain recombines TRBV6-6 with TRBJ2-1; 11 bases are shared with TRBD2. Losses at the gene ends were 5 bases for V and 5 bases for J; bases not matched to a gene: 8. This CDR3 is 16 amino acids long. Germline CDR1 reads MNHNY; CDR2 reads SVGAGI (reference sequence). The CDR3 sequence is CASSRSTSGGHNEQFF. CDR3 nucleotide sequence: TGTGCCAGCAGTCGATCCACTAGCGGGGGACACAATGAGCAGTTCTTC.

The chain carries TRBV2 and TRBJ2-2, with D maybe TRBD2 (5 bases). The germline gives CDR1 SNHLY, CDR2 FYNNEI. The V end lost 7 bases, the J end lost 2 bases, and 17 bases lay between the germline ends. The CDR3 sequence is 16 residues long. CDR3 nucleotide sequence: TGTGCCAGCATTCAGAGGGCAGACCTTAACACCGGGGAGCTGTTTTTT. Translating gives CASIQRADLNTGELFF.

CDR3 sequence: CASTRDQGEQYF. For the CDR3, the DNA is TGCGCCAGTACCCGTGACCAGGGAGAGCAGTACTTC. The genes are TRBV5-1 and TRBJ2-7, with D maybe TRBD1 (5 bases). V lost 8 bases to trimming and J lost 7 bases, with 16 bases between them. This CDR3 has 12 residues. Germline V lookup: CDR1 SGHRS, CDR2 YFSETQ.

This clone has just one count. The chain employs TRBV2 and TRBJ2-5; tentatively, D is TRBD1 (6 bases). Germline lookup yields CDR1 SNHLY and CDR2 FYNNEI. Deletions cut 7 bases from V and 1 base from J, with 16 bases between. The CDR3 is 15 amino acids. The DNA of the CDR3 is TGTGCCAGCAAAAGGACAGCATCTTTCCAAGAGACCCAGTACTTC. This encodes CASKRTASFQETQYF.

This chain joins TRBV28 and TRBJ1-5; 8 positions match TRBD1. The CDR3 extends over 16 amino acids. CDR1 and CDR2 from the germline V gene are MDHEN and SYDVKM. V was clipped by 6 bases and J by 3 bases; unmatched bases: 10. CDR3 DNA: TGTGCCAGCAGGGACTCCGGGACAGGAGCCAATCAGCCCCAGCATTTT. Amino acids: CASRDSGTGANQPQHF. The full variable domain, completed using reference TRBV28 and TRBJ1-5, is DVKVTQSSRYLVKRTGEKVFLECVQDMDHENMFWYRQDPGLGLRLIYFSYDVKMKEKGDIPEGYSVSREKKERFSLILESASTNQTSMYLCASRDSGTGANQPQHFGDGTRLSIL.

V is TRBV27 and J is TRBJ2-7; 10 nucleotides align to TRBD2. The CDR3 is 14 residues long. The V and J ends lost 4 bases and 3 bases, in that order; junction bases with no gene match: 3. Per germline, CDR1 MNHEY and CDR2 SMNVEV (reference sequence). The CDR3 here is CASSSQRGGYEQYF. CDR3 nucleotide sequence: TGTGCCAGCAGTTCCCAGCGGGGGGGCTACGAGCAGTACTTC.

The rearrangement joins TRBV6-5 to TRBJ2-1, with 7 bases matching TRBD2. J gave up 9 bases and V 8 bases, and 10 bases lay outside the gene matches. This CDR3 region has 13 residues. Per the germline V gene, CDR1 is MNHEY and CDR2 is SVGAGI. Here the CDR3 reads CASAATLAVEQFF. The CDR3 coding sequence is TGTGCCAGCGCTGCGACGCTAGCGGTTGAGCAGTTCTTC.

The CDR3 reads CASSVGREHTGELFF. The CDR3 DNA is TGTGCCAGCAGCGTAGGGAGGGAGCACACCGGGGAGCTGTTTTTT. The V gene is TRBV9, the J gene TRBJ2-2; D may be TRBD2 (6 bases). In germline, CDR1 is SGDLS, CDR2 YYNGEE. The CDR3 extends over 15 amino acids. V lost 0 bases and J lost 3, with 9 bases in between.

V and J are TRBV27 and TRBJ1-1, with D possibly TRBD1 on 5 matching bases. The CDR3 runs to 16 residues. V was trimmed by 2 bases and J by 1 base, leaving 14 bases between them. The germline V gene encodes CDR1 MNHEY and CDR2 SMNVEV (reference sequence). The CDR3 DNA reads TGTGCCAGCAGTTTAGTGTGGGGGGAGCAGAACACTGAAGCTTTCTTT. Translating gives CASSLVWGEQNTEAFF.

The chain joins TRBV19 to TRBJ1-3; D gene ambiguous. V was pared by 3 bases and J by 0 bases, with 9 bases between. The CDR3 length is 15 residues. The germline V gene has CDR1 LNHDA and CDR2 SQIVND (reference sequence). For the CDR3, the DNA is TGTGCCAGTAGTATTGACTCCGACTCTGGAAACACCATATATTTT. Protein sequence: CASSIDSDSGNTIYF.

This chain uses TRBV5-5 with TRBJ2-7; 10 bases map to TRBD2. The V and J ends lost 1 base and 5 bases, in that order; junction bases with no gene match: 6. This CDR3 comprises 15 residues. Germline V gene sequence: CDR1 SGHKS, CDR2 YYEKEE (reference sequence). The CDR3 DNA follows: TGTGCCAGCAGCTTGAGGAGCGGGAGGGATGACGAGCAGTACTTC. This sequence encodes CASSLRSGRDDEQYF. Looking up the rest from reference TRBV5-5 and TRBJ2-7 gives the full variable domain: DAGVTQSPTHLIKTRGQQVTLRCSPISGHKSVSWYQQVLGQGPQFIFQYYEKEERGRGNFPDRFSARQFPNYSSELNVNALLLGDSALYLCASSLRSGRDDEQYFGPGTRLTVT.

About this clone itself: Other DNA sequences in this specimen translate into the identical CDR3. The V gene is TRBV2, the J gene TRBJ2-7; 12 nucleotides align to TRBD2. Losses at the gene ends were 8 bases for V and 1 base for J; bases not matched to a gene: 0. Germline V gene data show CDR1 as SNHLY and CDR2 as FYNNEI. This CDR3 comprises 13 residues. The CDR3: CASGTSGSYEQYF. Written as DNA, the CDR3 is TGTGCCAGCGGGACTAGCGGGTCCTACGAGCAGTACTTC.

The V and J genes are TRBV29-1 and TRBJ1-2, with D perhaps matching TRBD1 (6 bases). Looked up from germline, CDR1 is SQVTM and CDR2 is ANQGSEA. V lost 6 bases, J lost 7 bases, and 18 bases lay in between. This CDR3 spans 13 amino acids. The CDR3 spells CSVFFDRLGGYTF. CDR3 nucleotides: TGCAGCGTCTTTTTTGACAGGCTGGGTGGCTACACCTTC.

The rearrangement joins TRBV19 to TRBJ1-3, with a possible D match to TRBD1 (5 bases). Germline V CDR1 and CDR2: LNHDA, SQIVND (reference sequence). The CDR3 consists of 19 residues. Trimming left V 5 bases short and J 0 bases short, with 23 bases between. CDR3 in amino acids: CASSGFVQGERGSGNTIYF. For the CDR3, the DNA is TGTGCCAGTAGTGGATTTGTGCAAGGGGAAAGGGGCTCTGGAAACACCATATATTTT.

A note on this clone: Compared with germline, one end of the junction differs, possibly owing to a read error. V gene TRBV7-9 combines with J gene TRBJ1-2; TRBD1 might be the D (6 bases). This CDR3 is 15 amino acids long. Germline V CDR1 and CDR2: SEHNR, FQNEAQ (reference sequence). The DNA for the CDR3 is TGTTCCAGCAGCTTAGCAACAGGGTACGAATATGGCTACACCTTC. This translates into CSSSLATGYEYGYTF. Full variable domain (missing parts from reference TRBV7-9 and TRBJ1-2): DTGVSQNPRHKITKRGQNVTFRCDPISEHNRLYWYRQTLGQGPEFLTYFQNEAQLEKSRLLSDRFSAERPKGSFSTLEIQRTEQGDSAMYLCSSSLATGYEYGYTFGSGTRLTVV.

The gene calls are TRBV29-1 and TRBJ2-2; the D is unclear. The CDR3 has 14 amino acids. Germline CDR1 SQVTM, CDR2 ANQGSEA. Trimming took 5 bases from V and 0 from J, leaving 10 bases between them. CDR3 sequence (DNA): TGCAGCGTTTCAGGAATCGCGAACACCGGGGAGCTGTTTTTT. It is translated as CSVSGIANTGELFF.

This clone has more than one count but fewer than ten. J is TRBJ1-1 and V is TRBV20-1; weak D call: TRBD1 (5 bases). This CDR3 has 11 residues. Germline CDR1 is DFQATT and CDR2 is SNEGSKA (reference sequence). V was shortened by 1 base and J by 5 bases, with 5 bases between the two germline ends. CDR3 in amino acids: CSARGQTEAFF. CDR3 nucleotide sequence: TGCAGTGCTAGAGGACAGACTGAAGCTTTCTTT.

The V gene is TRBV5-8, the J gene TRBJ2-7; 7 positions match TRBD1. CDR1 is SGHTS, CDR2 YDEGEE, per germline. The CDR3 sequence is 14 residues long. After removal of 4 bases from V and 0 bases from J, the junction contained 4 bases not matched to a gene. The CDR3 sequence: CASSPGTVSYEQYF. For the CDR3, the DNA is TGTGCCAGCAGCCCCGGGACAGTCTCCTACGAGCAGTACTTC. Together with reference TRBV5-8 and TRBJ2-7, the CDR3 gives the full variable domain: EAGVTQSPTHLIKTRGQQATLRCSPISGHTSVYWYQQALGLGLQFLLWYDEGEERNRGNFPPRFSGRQFPNYSSELNVNALELEDSALYLCASSPGTVSYEQYFGPGTRLTVT.

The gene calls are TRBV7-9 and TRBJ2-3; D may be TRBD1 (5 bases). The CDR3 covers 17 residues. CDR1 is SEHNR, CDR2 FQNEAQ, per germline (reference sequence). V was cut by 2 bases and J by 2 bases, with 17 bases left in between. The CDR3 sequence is CASSLLQAGPFTDTQYF. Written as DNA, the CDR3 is TGTGCCAGCAGCTTACTCCAGGCAGGGCCTTTCACAGATACGCAGTATTTT.

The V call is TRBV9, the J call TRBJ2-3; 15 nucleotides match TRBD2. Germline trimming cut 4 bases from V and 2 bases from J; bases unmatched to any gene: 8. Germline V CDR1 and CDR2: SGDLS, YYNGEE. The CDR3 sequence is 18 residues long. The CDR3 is CASSPGTSGGYITDTQYF. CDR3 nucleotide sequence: TGTGCCAGCAGCCCCGGGACTAGCGGGGGGTACATCACAGATACGCAGTATTTT.

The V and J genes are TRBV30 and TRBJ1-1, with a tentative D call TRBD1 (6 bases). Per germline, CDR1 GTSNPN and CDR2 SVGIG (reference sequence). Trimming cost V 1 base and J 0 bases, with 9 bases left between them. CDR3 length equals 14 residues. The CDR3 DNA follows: TGTGCCTGGAGTGGGACAGCCCTGAACACTGAAGCTTTCTTT. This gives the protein CAWSGTALNTEAFF.

CDR3 sequence reads: CASVGFGTGRNQPQHF. The CDR3 DNA is TGTGCTAGTGTAGGTTTCGGGACAGGGCGCAATCAGCCCCAGCATTTT. The chain employs TRBV12-5 and TRBJ1-5, with 9 bases that match TRBD1. V was clipped by 7 bases and J by 2 bases; unmatched bases: 9. The CDR3 extends over 16 amino acids. Germline values: CDR1 LGHNT, CDR2 FRNRAP.

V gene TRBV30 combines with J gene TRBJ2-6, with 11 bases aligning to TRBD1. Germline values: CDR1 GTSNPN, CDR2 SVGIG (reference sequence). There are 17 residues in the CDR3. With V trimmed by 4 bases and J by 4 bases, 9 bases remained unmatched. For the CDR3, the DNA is TGTGCCTGGACCTCCGGACAGGGGGCGTCGGGGGCCAACGTCCTGACTTTC. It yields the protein CAWTSGQGASGANVLTF.

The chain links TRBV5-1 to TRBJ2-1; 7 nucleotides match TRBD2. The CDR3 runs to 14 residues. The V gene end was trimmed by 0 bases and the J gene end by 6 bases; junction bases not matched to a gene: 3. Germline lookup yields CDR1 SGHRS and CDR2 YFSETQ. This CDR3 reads CASSLGGGSNEQFF. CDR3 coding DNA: TGCGCCAGCAGCTTGGGCGGGGGTAGCAATGAGCAGTTCTTC.